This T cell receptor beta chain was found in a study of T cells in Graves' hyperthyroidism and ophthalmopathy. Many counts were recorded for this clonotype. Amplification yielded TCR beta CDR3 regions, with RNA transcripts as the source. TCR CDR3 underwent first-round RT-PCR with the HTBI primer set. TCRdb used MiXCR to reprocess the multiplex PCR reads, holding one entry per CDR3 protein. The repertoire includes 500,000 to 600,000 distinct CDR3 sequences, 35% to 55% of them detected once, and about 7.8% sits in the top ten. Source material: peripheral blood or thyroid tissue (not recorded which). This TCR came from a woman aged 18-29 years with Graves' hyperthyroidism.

CDR3 amino acids: CASSPLGTGGANVLTF. The CDR3 coding sequence is TGCGCCAGCAGCCCTTTGGGAACCGGCGGGGCCAACGTCCTGACTTTC. The chain uses TRBV4-1 and TRBJ2-6; D unclear. The CDR3 covers 16 residues. CDR1 is MGHRA, CDR2 YSYEKL, per germline. V shed 4 bases and J shed 4 bases, with 14 bases lying between them.